Each of the 22 T cell receptor beta chains below was sequenced from the same sample in a study of blood T cell repertoires in COVID-19. Measured with immunoSEQ multiplex PCR; TCRdb has only the in-frame clones, and not every one. The profile shows 200,000 to 250,000 clones, around 91% of them singletons. The sample was peripheral blood. These TCRs come from a woman aged 40 to 55 with acute or convalescent COVID-19.

The chain combines TRBV11-2 with TRBJ1-3; D not resolved. CDR3 length: 13 residues. V was clipped by 6 bases and J by 6 bases, with 12 bases between them. The germline CDR1 and CDR2 sequences are SGHAT and FQNNGV. The CDR3 region is CASSPVLLNTIYF. CDR3 nucleotide sequence: TGTGCCAGCAGTCCCGTTTTATTAAACACCATATATTTT.

The chain uses TRBV19 and TRBJ2-6, with D unclear. The germline V gene has CDR1 LNHDA and CDR2 SQIVND (reference sequence). The V end was cut by 1 base, the J end by 0 bases, with 7 bases between. The CDR3 extends over 16 amino acids. The CDR3: CASSIAEFSGANVLTF. For the CDR3, the DNA is TGTGCCAGTAGTATAGCGGAGTTCTCTGGGGCCAACGTCCTGACTTTC.

The V call is TRBV6-5, the J call TRBJ1-5, with D possibly matching TRBD1 (6 bases). Germline values: CDR1 MNHEY, CDR2 SVGAGI. This CDR3 spans 14 amino acids. Trimming removed 5 bases from V and 7 bases from J, with 15 bases in between. The CDR3 DNA is TGTGCCAGCAGTCTTTACAGGGTCGGCCAGCCCCAGCATTTT. Its translation is CASSLYRVGQPQHF.

The rearrangement links TRBV7-8 to TRBJ2-7; a possible D gene is TRBD1 (7 bases). V lost 5 bases and J 3 bases, leaving 17 bases between the germline ends. From germline, CDR1 is SGHVS and CDR2 FQNEAQ. The CDR3 extends over 15 amino acids. CDR3 sequence: CASSRGGTENYEQYV. For the CDR3, the DNA is TGTGCCAGCAGCCGCGGCGGGACAGAAAACTACGAGCAGTACGTC.

V usage is TRBV10-3 and J usage is TRBJ1-3, with D unresolved. CDR1 ENHRY and CDR2 SYGVKD come from the germline V gene. The CDR3 contains 16 residues. The V and J ends lost 7 bases and 0 bases respectively, with 16 bases between them. Here the CDR3 DNA reads TGTGCCATCAACGGCGATCAGGCTCTCTCTGGAAACACCATATATTTT. It encodes CAINGDQALSGNTIYF.

The chain has TRBV5-1 and TRBJ2-2, with 9 bases lining up with TRBD1. V shed 4 bases, J shed 3 bases, and the junction held 4 bases outside the gene matches. CDR3 size: 15 residues. The V gene's germline CDR1 is SGHRS and CDR2 YFSETQ. CDR3 DNA: TGCGCCAGCAGCGGGGGGGACAGGGACACCGGGGAGCTGTTTTTT. This codes for CASSGGDRDTGELFF. The entire variable domain, with the rest obtained from reference TRBV5-1 and TRBJ2-2, is as follows: KAGVTQTPRYLIKTRGQQVTLSCSPISGHRSVSWYQQTPGQGLQFLFEYFSETQRNKGNFPGRFSGRQFSNSRSEMNVSTLELGDSALYLCASSGGDRDTGELFFGEGSRLTVL.

This clone was seen once. This sequence joins TRBV6-6 and TRBJ2-5; 8 bases line up with TRBD2. Germline CDR1 and CDR2: MNHNY and SVGAGI (reference sequence). The CDR3 consists of 14 residues. With V trimmed by 5 bases and J by 4 bases, 6 bases remained unmatched. The CDR3 loop is CASSTGGRGETQYF. In nucleotides, the CDR3 is TGTGCCAGCAGTACGGGGGGGCGTGGAGAGACCCAGTACTTC.

The chain combines TRBV6-5 with TRBJ1-1, with D possibly TRBD1 on 6 matching bases. The germline V gene encodes CDR1 MNHEY and CDR2 SVGAGI. This CDR3 spans 13 amino acids. Trimming took off 0 bases at V and 8 bases at J, with 10 bases between the two ends. The CDR3 sequence: CASSYSRDKEAFF. CDR3 coding DNA: TGTGCCAGCAGTTACTCGAGGGACAAAGAAGCTTTCTTT.

This clone appeared a few times. The CDR3 DNA reads as TGTGCCACCAGCCCCCCTTTAGCCGGGGAGCTGTTTTTT. Protein sequence: CATSPPLAGELFF. The gene calls are TRBV24-1 and TRBJ2-2; no firm D call. Germline V CDR1 and CDR2: KGHDR, SFDVKD. There are 13 residues in the CDR3. Trimming stripped 7 bases from V and 6 bases from J, with 11 bases between.

The CDR3 coding sequence is TGTGCCAGTAGTCCACGGCTGGGACTTGGGGACTACGAGCAGTACGTC. It encodes CASSPRLGLGDYEQYV. This chain uses TRBV19 with TRBJ2-7; perhaps TRBD2 as D (6 bases). Per the germline V gene, CDR1 is LNHDA and CDR2 is SQIVND (reference sequence). V was shortened by 5 bases and J by 3 bases, with 20 bases between the two germline ends. The CDR3 has 16 amino acids.

This sequence joins TRBV11-2 and TRBJ1-2; no reliable D call. Germline assignment: CDR1 SGHAT and CDR2 FQNNGV. Trimming took off 1 base at V and 4 bases at J, with 10 bases between the two ends. The CDR3 runs 14 residues. CDR3 coding DNA: TGTGCCAGCAGCTTAGTTAACAGAATCTATGGCTACACCTTC. As protein: CASSLVNRIYGYTF.

V usage is TRBV21-1 and J usage is TRBJ1-2. TRBV21-1 is termed a pseudogene. CDR3 length: 15 residues. DNA of the CDR3: TGTGCCAGCAGCAATTGGGGCAGGGAGGCGGGTGGCTACACCTTC. This codes for CASSNWGREAGGYTF.

The chain recombines TRBV5-1 with TRBJ2-3; 9 bases match TRBD1. Looked up from germline, CDR1 is SGHRS and CDR2 is YFSETQ. The CDR3 spans 16 residues. Unmatched junction bases numbered 8, after V lost 1 base and J lost 5 bases. The CDR3 DNA follows: TGCGCCAGCAGCTTGACGGCGGGACAGGGACGAGATACGCAGTATTTT. Protein: CASSLTAGQGRDTQYF. Filled out from reference TRBV5-1 and TRBJ2-3, the complete variable domain reads KAGVTQTPRYLIKTRGQQVTLSCSPISGHRSVSWYQQTPGQGLQFLFEYFSETQRNKGNFPGRFSGRQFSNSRSEMNVSTLELGDSALYLCASSLTAGQGRDTQYFGPGTRLTVL.

The rearrangement uses TRBV18 and TRBJ1-3; D unresolved. With 8 bases removed from V and 1 base from J, the gap between germline ends came to 9 bases. The CDR3 totals 13 residues. CDR1 and CDR2 (germline): KGHSH, LQKENI. This chain's CDR3 is CASQDTSGNTIYF. The DNA of the CDR3 is TGTGCCAGCCAAGATACATCTGGAAACACCATATATTTT.

The V call is TRBV6-6, the J call TRBJ1-1; TRBD1 is a possible D gene (5 bases). CDR3 length: 14 amino acids. Per the germline V gene, CDR1 is MNHNY and CDR2 is SVGAGI (reference sequence). Trimming pared 5 bases from V and 1 base from J, leaving 11 bases between. CDR3 region: CASSRPGENTEAFF. CDR3 DNA sequence: TGTGCCAGCAGTCGGCCGGGGGAGAACACTGAAGCTTTCTTT.

CDR3 nucleotides: TGCGCCAGCAGCTTGTGGGGGGACAGGGTGGACAATGAGCAGTTCTTC. It encodes CASSLWGDRVDNEQFF. The chain is built from TRBV5-1 and TRBJ2-1; 9 nucleotides align to TRBD1. The CDR3 extends over 16 amino acids. Germline CDR1 SGHRS, CDR2 YFSETQ. The V segment lost 1 base and the J segment 5 bases; nucleotides outside the gene matches: 7. The full variable domain, rest sourced from reference TRBV5-1 and TRBJ2-1, is KAGVTQTPRYLIKTRGQQVTLSCSPISGHRSVSWYQQTPGQGLQFLFEYFSETQRNKGNFPGRFSGRQFSNSRSEMNVSTLELGDSALYLCASSLWGDRVDNEQFFGPGTRLTVL.

The chain uses TRBV25-1 and TRBJ1-2; D might be TRBD1 (6 bases). Per germline, CDR1 MGHDK and CDR2 SYGVNS. V dropped 2 bases and J dropped 4 bases, with 14 bases sitting between them. This CDR3 has 15 amino acids. In nucleotides, the CDR3 is TGTGCCAGCAGTGAACTCGGACAGAGCCCCTATGGCTACACCTTC. Residues: CASSELGQSPYGYTF.

The chain carries TRBV4-1 and TRBJ1-5; 7 bases map to TRBD1. CDR3 length: 15 residues. Trimming cost V 4 bases and J 3 bases; bases outside gene matches: 6. Germline CDR1 MGHRA, CDR2 YSYEKL. DNA for the CDR3: TGCGCCAGCAGCCGTTCGACAGGGTACAATCAGCCCCAGCATTTT. Residues: CASSRSTGYNQPQHF.

CDR3 nucleotides: TGCGCCAGCAGTGAGTCGGTGGGGGGGCTGTCATCCACCGGGGAGCTGTTTTTT. Protein sequence: CASSESVGGLSSTGELFF. The V and J genes are TRBV10-1 and TRBJ2-2; D perhaps matches TRBD2 (7 bases). Germline V CDR1 and CDR2: WNHNN, SYGVQD (reference sequence). The CDR3 contains 18 residues. V was trimmed by 0 bases and J by 4 bases, leaving 18 bases between them.

The V call is TRBV27, the J call TRBJ1-2; the D gene is possibly TRBD1 (6 bases). With 4 bases removed from V and 5 bases from J, the gap between germline ends came to 23 bases. The CDR3 is 17 residues long. Germline CDR1 and CDR2: MNHEY and SMNVEV (reference sequence). For the CDR3, the DNA is TGTGCCAGCAGTTCGGTAGACCCGGGACACCGACTTTATGGCTACACCTTC. Translation gives CASSSVDPGHRLYGYTF.

The CDR3, as DNA: TGTGCCAGCAGCCTCGGTATTGAGCAGTTCTTC. Amino acid sequence: CASSLGIEQFF. The gene calls are TRBV7-9 and TRBJ2-1; D unclear. This CDR3 has 11 amino acids. From germline, CDR1 is SEHNR and CDR2 FQNEAQ (reference sequence). Trimming took off 5 bases at V and 9 bases at J, with 8 bases between the two ends.

This rearrangement joins TRBV1 to TRBJ1-1. TRBV1 is a recognized pseudogene. CDR3 size: 16 residues. CDR3 protein: CTSSQVAGQANTEAFF. The DNA for the CDR3 is TGCACCAGCAGCCAAGTCGCGGGGCAAGCGAACACTGAAGCTTTCTTT.